The clone carrying this T cell receptor (beta chain) was found once. Other DNA variants within this sample encode the same CDR3. The data were produced by immunoSEQ multiplex PCR, yet TCRdb's version contains in-frame clones alone and is incomplete. This table has 150,000 to 200,000 clones, around four fifths appearing once. This sample is drawn from a study of blood T cell repertoires in COVID-19. Study details: PBMCs, B-cell-depleted T cells, or T cells were the source of the cDNA or gDNA that made up the material.

This TCR was recovered from a human donor in a cohort sampled during active COVID-19. Sequenced: peripheral blood.

The CDR3 DNA reads TGTGCCAGCTCACCCCTACTGAGCTCCTACAATGAGCAGTTCTTC. Its translation is CASSPLLSSYNEQFF. The chain combines TRBV18 with TRBJ2-1; D not resolved. Trimming stripped 3 bases from V and 0 bases from J, with 9 bases between. CDR1 is KGHSH and CDR2 is LQKENI in the germline V gene. This CDR3 has 15 residues.